This T cell receptor (beta chain) was sequenced in a study of response to subunit inactivated influenza vaccine. Study results and caveats: Each seasonal influenza vaccination, the authors suggested, recruits few new T cells.

A single record per CDR3 protein comes from TCRdb applying MiXCR to the RT-PCR reads. This table has hundreds of thousands of distinct CDR3 sequences, 11% to 15% appearing once. Concerning this clonotype itself: Antigen: not known.

The specimen was PBMCs from blood, collected roughly 15 days before vaccination. The receptor's source is a man aged 45-65 years who received an inactivated influenza vaccine.

CDR3: CASSWAQGEYGYTF. The CDR3 nucleotides are TGCGCCAGCAGCTGGGCACAGGGAGAGTATGGCTACACCTTC. The chain recombines TRBV5-1 with TRBJ1-2, with D perhaps TRBD1 (6 bases). V was cut by 3 bases and J by 5 bases, with 14 bases left in between. The germline gives CDR1 SGHRS, CDR2 YFSETQ. This CDR3 spans 14 amino acids.